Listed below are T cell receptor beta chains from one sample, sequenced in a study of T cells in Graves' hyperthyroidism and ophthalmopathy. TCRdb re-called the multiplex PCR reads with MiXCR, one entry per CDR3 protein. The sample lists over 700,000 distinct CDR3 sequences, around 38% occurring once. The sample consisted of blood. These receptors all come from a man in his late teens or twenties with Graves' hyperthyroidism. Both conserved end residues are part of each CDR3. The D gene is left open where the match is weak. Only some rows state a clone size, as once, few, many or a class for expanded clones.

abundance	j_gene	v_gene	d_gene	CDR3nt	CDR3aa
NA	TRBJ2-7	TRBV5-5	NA	TGCGCCAGCAGCCAGCCAAAAAGGGGTTACGAGCAGTACTTC	CASSQPKRGYEQYF
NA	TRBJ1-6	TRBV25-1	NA	TGTGCCAGCGGACAACAGGGCCAGGGGCATAATTCACCCCTCCACTTT	CASGQQGQGHNSPLHF
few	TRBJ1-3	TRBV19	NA	TGTGCCAGTCCCGGACTCTCTGGAAACACCATATATTTT	CASPGLSGNTIYF
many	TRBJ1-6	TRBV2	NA	TGTGCCAGCATACGCTGGTTAGTGGATAATTCACCCCTCCACTTT	CASIRWLVDNSPLHF
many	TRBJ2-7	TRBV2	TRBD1	TGTGCCAGCAGTGGCGTAGGGGGCCGCTACGAGCAGTACTTC	CASSGVGGRYEQYF
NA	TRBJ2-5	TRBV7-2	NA	TGTGCCAGCAGCTTCTCGGGCCCCGTGGAGACCCAGTACTTC	CASSFSGPVETQYF
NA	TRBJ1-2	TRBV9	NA	TGTGCCAGCAGCGTAGCCCCCAGCTCCTATGGCTACACCTTC	CASSVAPSSYGYTF
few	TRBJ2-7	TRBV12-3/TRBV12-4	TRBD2	TGTGCCAGCAGTTGGGGGGGGGAATCCTACGAGCAGTACTTC	CASSWGGESYEQYF
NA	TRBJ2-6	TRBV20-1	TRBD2	TGCAGTGCCCGGGGGGGGAGCCTGACTTTC	CSARGGSLTF
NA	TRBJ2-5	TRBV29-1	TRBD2	TGCAGCGCCGTCGGACTAGCGGGATTTGCAAGGACCCAGTACTTC	CSAVGLAGFARTQYF
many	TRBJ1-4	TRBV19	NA	TGTGCCAGTAAGGGGAGAACTAATGAAAAACTGTTTTTT	CASKGRTNEKLFF
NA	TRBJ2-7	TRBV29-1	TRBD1	TGCAGCGTTTGTCCCGTCGATTCACAGGGGTCCCACGAGCAGTACTTC	CSVCPVDSQGSHEQYF
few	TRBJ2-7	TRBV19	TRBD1	TGTGCCAGTAGTTTCTCCGGGACAGGGAACGACGAGCAGTACTTC	CASSFSGTGNDEQYF
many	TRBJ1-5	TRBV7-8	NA	TGTGCCAGCAGCTTACGAGGGGGAAGGGAGCCCCAGCATTTT	CASSLRGGREPQHF
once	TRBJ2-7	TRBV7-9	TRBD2	TGTGCCAGCCGCCCACCCGCTAGCGGGAGGCCGAGGGAGCAGTACTTC	CASRPPASGRPREQYF
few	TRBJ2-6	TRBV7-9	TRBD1	TGTGCCAGCAGCTTACGGACAGGAGCCTGGAGTTCTGGGGCCAACGTCCTGACTTTC	CASSLRTGAWSSGANVLTF
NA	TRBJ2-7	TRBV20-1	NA	TGCAGTGCTAGGTCGGGTCCTAGCTACGAGCAGTACTTC	CSARSGPSYEQYF
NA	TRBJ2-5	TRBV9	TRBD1	TGTGCCAGCAGCGGATCGGGACAGGGGGAGACCCAGTACTTC	CASSGSGQGETQYF
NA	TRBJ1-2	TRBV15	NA	TGTGCCACCAGCATCCCCTCGGGAGGGGGGTACGACTACACCTTC	CATSIPSGGGYDYTF
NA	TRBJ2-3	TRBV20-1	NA	TGCAGTGCTAGGCACACTAGCACAGATACGCAGTATTTT	CSARHTSTDTQYF
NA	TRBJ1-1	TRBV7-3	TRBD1	TGTGCCAGCAGCTTAACGGGACAGGGGGCGAGGGACACTGAAGCTTTCTTT	CASSLTGQGARDTEAFF
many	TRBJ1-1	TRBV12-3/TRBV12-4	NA	TGTGCCAGCAGTTTCAAGGGCACTGAAGCTTTCTTT	CASSFKGTEAFF